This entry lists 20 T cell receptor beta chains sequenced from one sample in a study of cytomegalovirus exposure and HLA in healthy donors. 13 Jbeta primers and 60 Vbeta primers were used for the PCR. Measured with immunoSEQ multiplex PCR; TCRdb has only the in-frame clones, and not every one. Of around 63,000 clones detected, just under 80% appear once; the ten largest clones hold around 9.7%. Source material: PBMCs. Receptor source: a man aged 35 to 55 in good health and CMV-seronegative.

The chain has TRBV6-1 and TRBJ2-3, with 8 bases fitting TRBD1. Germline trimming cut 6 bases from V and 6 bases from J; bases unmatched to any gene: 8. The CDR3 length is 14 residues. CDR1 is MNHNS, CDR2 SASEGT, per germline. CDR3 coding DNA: TGTGCCAGCAGAGAGGACAGGGCGAGGGATACGCAGTATTTT. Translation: CASREDRARDTQYF.

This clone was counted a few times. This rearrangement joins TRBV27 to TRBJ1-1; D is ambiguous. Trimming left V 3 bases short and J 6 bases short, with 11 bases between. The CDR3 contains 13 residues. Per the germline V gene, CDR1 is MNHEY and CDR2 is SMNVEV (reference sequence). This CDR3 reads CASSFPGSPEAFF. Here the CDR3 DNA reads TGTGCCAGCAGTTTTCCGGGGTCGCCTGAAGCTTTCTTT.

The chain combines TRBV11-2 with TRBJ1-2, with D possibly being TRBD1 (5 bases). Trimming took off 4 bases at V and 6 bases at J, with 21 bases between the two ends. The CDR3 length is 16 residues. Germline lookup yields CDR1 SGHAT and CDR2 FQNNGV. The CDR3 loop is CASSSISQEISNGYTF. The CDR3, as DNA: TGTGCCAGCAGCTCGATATCACAGGAGATCAGCAATGGCTACACCTTC. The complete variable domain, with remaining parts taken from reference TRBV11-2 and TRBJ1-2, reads EAGVAQSPRYKIIEKRQSVAFWCNPISGHATLYWYQQILGQGPKLLIQFQNNGVVDDSQLPKDRFSAERLKGVDSTLKIQPAKLEDSAVYLCASSSISQEISNGYTFGSGTRLTVV.

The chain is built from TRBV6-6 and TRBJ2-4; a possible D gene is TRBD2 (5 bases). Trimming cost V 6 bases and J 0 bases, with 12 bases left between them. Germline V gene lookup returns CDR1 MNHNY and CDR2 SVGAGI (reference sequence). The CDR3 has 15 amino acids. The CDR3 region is CASSGMTLAKNIQYF. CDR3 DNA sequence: TGTGCCAGCAGCGGGATGACTCTAGCCAAAAACATTCAGTACTTC.

This chain's CDR3 is CASSLSGEDTEAFF. The CDR3 DNA sequence: TGCGCCAGCAGCTTGTCAGGGGAAGACACTGAAGCTTTCTTT. The rearrangement uses TRBV5-1 and TRBJ1-1, with TRBD1 as a possible D gene (6 bases). V was clipped by 1 base and J by 3 bases, with 10 bases between them. CDR1 is SGHRS, CDR2 YFSETQ, per germline. The CDR3 has 14 amino acids.

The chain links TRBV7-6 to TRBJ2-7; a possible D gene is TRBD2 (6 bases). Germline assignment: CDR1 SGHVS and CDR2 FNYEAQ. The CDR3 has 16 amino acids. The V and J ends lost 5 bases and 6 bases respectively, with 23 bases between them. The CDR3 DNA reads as TGTGCCAGCAGCCCAAATAAGGTCTTGGAGGGAGGCGAGCAGTACTTC. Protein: CASSPNKVLEGGEQYF. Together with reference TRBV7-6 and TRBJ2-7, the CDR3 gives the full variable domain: GAGVSQSPRYKVTKRGQDVALRCDPISGHVSLYWYRQALGQGPEFLTYFNYEAQQDKSGLPNDRFSAERPEGSISTLTIQRTEQRDSAMYRCASSPNKVLEGGEQYFGPGTRLTVT.

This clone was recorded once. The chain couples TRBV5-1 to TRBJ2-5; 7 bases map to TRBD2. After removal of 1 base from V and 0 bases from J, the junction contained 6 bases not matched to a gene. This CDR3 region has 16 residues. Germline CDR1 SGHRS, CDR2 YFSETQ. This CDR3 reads CASSLRAGDYQETQYF. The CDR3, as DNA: TGCGCCAGCAGCTTGAGGGCGGGGGATTACCAAGAGACCCAGTACTTC.

As DNA, the CDR3 is TGTGCCAGCAGCTCAACTAGGAGCTCCTACAATGAGCAGTTCTTC. Translated: CASSSTRSSYNEQFF. This chain connects TRBV5-4 to TRBJ2-1; weak D call: TRBD2 (5 bases). Per germline, CDR1 SGHNT and CDR2 YYREEE (reference sequence). CDR3 length: 15 residues. V was pared by 3 bases and J by 0 bases, with 10 bases between.

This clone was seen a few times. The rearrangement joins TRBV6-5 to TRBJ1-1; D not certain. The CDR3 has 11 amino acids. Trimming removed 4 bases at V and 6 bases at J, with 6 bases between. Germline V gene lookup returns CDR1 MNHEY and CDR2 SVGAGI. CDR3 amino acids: CASSLAAEAFF. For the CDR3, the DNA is TGTGCCAGCAGTTTGGCCGCTGAAGCTTTCTTT.

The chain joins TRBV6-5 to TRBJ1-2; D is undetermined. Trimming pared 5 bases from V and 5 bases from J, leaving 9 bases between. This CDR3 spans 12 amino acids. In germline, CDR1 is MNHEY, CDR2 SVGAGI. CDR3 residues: CASSPAGYGYTF. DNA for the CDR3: TGTGCCAGCAGTCCGGCGGGTTATGGCTACACCTTC.

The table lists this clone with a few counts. CDR3 nucleotides: TGTGCCAGCAGCTTATGGTTCGAGACAGGCTACGAGCAGTACTTC. Translated: CASSLWFETGYEQYF. V usage is TRBV7-8 and J usage is TRBJ2-7; D might be TRBD1 (6 bases). Trimming took off 2 bases at V and 3 bases at J, with 14 bases between the two ends. The germline CDR1 and CDR2 sequences are SGHVS and FQNEAQ. The CDR3 is made up of 15 amino acids.

This CDR3 reads CASSQNRNTIYF. Here the CDR3 DNA reads TGTGCCAGCAGCCAAAACAGAAACACCATATATTTT. The chain joins TRBV16 to TRBJ1-3; D call uncertain. CDR1 is KGHSY and CDR2 is FQNENV in the germline V gene. V gave up 2 bases and J gave up 5 bases, with 4 bases separating them. CDR3 size: 12 residues.

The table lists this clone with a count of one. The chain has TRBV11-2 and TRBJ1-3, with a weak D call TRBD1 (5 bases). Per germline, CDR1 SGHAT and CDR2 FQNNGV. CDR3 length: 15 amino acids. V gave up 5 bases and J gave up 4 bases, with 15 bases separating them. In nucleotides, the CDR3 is TGTGCCAGCAGCGTAGCCCCAGGGCCGGGAAACACCATATATTTT. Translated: CASSVAPGPGNTIYF.

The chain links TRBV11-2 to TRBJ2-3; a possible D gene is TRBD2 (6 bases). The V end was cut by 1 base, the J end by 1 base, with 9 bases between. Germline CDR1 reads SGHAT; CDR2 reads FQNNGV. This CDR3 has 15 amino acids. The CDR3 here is CASSLVPSGTDTQYF. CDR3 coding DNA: TGTGCCAGCAGCTTAGTCCCTAGCGGCACAGATACGCAGTATTTT. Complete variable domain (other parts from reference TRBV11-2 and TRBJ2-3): EAGVAQSPRYKIIEKRQSVAFWCNPISGHATLYWYQQILGQGPKLLIQFQNNGVVDDSQLPKDRFSAERLKGVDSTLKIQPAKLEDSAVYLCASSLVPSGTDTQYFGPGTRLTVL.

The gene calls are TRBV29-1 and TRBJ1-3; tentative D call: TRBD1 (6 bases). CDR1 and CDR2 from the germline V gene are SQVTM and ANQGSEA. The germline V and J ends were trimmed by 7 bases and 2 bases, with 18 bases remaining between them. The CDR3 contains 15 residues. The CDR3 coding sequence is TGCAGCGCTGGAGGGGGGGCCGATCCTGGAAACACCATATATTTT. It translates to CSAGGGADPGNTIYF.

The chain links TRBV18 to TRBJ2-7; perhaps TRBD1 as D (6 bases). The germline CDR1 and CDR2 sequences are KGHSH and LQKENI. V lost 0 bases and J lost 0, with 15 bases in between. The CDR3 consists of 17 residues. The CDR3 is CASSPPVRGDSSYEQYF. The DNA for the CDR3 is TGTGCCAGCTCACCACCGGTCAGGGGCGATAGCTCCTACGAGCAGTACTTC.

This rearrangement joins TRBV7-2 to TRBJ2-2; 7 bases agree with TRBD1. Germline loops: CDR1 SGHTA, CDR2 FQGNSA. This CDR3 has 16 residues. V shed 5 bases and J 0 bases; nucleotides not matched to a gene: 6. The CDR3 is CASSVRTGSNTGELFF. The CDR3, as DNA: TGTGCCAGCAGCGTCAGGACAGGATCGAACACCGGGGAGCTGTTTTTT.

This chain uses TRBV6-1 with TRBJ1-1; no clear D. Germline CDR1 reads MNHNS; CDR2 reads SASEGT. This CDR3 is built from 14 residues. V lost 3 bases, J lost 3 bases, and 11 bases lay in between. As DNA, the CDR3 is TGTGCCAGCAGTGAGAAAACGGGGTACACTGAAGCTTTCTTT. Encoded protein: CASSEKTGYTEAFF.

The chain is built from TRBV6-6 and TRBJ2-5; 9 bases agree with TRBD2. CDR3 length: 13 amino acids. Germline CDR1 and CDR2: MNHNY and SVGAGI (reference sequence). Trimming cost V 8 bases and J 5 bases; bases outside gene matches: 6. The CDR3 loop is CASGSGGAETQYF. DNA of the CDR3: TGTGCCAGCGGTAGCGGGGGAGCTGAGACCCAGTACTTC.

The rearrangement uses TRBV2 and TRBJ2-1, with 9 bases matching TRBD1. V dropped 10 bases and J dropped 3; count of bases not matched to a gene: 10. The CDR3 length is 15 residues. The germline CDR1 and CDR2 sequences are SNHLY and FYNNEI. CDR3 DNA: TGTGCCACGGTTAGGGGACAGGGAAACTACAATGAGCAGTTCTTC. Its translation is CATVRGQGNYNEQFF.